One and the same sample provided the 20 T cell receptor beta chains below, sequenced in a study of OX40 agonist ivuxolimab in advanced cancers. Libraries came from the immunoSEQ multiplex PCR assay. What TCRdb holds here is the immuneACCESS table cut down to in-frame rearrangements. Part of the clones is not present; checked against another copy, under half of the missing clones reflect an unresolved V gene, and the others are unexplained. This sample holds under 100,000 clones; 84% were observed only once. The ten largest make up roughly 0.5% of the sample. Sequenced material: CD4+ or CD8+ T cells sorted from blood, taken in a trial of the OX40 agonist ivuxolimab. All receptors derive from an adult with an advanced solid tumor such as melanoma, head and neck, liver or kidney cancer.

The rearrangement joins TRBV4-3 to TRBJ2-1, with 9 positions matching TRBD2. The V gene end was trimmed by 7 bases and the J gene end by 1 base; junction bases not matched to a gene: 5. Germline-derived CDR1 and CDR2 are LGHNA and YSLEER. CDR3 length: 15 amino acids. The CDR3 sequence is CASKRAGGSYNEQFF. The CDR3 DNA is TGCGCCAGCAAACGAGCGGGAGGATCCTACAATGAGCAGTTCTTC.

V gene TRBV6-5 combines with J gene TRBJ2-2; 11 bases match TRBD2. V shed 0 bases and J 5 bases; nucleotides not matched to a gene: 2. The CDR3 is 16 amino acids. CDR1 MNHEY and CDR2 SVGAGI come from the germline V gene. CDR3 amino acids: CASSYSASGRTGELFF. CDR3 in DNA: TGTGCCAGCAGTTACTCGGCTAGCGGGAGGACCGGGGAGCTGTTTTTT.

The chain joins TRBV30 to TRBJ2-7; possibly TRBD1 for D (5 bases). V shed 0 bases and J shed 3 bases, with 9 bases lying between them. The CDR3 is 13 residues long. CDR1 and CDR2 from the germline V gene are GTSNPN and SVGIG (reference sequence). CDR3 nucleotides: TGTGCCTGGAGTGTACAGGTGGGCTACGAGCAGTACTTC. It translates to CAWSVQVGYEQYF.

The chain links TRBV28 to TRBJ1-1, with D perhaps TRBD1 (5 bases). The CDR3 covers 15 residues. CDR1 is MDHEN and CDR2 is SYDVKM in the germline V gene. The DNA for the CDR3 is TGTGTAACCCTTAATTCGGGGGTTAGGTACACTGAAGCTTTCTTT. Translating gives CVTLNSGVRYTEAFF. Supplemented by reference TRBV28 and TRBJ1-1, the full variable domain reads DVKVTQSSRYLVKRTGEKVFLECVQDMDHENMFWYRQDPGLGLRLIYFSYDVKMKEKGDIPEGYSVSREKKERFSLILESASTNQTSMYLCVTLNSGVRYTEAFFGQGTRLTVV.

The chain combines TRBV7-9 with TRBJ2-3; TRBD2 aligns across 15 bases. The ends lost 6 bases at V and 2 bases at J; junction bases unmatched: 12. CDR3 length: 19 residues. Germline V gene data show CDR1 as SEHNR and CDR2 as FQNEAQ (reference sequence). CDR3 in amino acids: CASRKGLAGGPFATDTQYF. The DNA for the CDR3 is TGTGCCAGCAGGAAGGGACTAGCGGGGGGCCCCTTCGCCACAGATACGCAGTATTTT.

The chain recombines TRBV13 with TRBJ1-2; tentatively, D is TRBD1 (6 bases). The V gene's germline CDR1 is PRHDT and CDR2 FYEKMQ (reference sequence). The length of the CDR3 is 16 residues. Trimming took 5 bases from V and 8 from J, leaving 24 bases between them. In DNA form, the CDR3 reads TGTGCCAGCAGCACGGGGACAAGGAGCCCCGTGGTCGGCTACACCTTC. Its protein is CASSTGTRSPVVGYTF. The variable domain in full, with the rest retrieved from reference TRBV13 and TRBJ1-2, is AAGVIQSPRHLIKEKRETATLKCYPIPRHDTVYWYQQGPGQDPQFLISFYEKMQSDKGSIPDRFSAQQFSDYHSELNMSSLELGDSALYFCASSTGTRSPVVGYTFGSGTRLTVV.

This chain links TRBV5-1 with TRBJ1-1; D unclear. CDR1 SGHRS and CDR2 YFSETQ come from the germline V gene. CDR3 length equals 13 residues. V shed 3 bases and J shed 6 bases, with 12 bases lying between them. The CDR3 nucleotides read TGCGCCAGCAGCTCACGGCCGGTCGCTGAAGCTTTCTTT. Translated: CASSSRPVAEAFF.

This clone was found once. V is TRBV5-1 and J is TRBJ2-2; D may be TRBD2 (7 bases). CDR3 size: 14 residues. CDR1 SGHRS and CDR2 YFSETQ come from the germline V gene. V lost 2 bases and J 5 bases, leaving 10 bases between the germline ends. As DNA, the CDR3 is TGCGCCAGCAGCTTACAGGGAGGGACCGGGGAGCTGTTTTTT. It yields the protein CASSLQGGTGELFF.

The J gene is TRBJ1-5, the V gene TRBV7-9; 8 bases map to TRBD1. CDR1 and CDR2 from the germline V gene are SEHNR and FQNEAQ (reference sequence). V was pared by 5 bases and J by 6 bases, with 6 bases of the junction left unmatched. There are 14 residues in the CDR3. In DNA, the CDR3 is TGTGCCAGCAGCCGACAGGGGTTTGGTCAGCCCCAGCATTTT. It codes for CASSRQGFGQPQHF.

The V gene is TRBV29-1, the J gene TRBJ2-7; TRBD2 might be the D (7 bases). The V gene lost 7 bases and the J gene lost 0 bases, with 16 bases spanning the gap. Germline V gene data show CDR1 as SQVTM and CDR2 as ANQGSEA. The CDR3 totals 14 residues. The CDR3 DNA follows: TGCAGCGCTTGGGGGGGGGCCCCCTCCTACGAGCAGTACTTC. It encodes CSAWGGAPSYEQYF.

This chain joins TRBV4-2 and TRBJ1-2, with D uncertain. Trimming removed 0 bases at V and 1 base at J, with 12 bases between. In germline, CDR1 is LGHNA, CDR2 YNFKEQ. The CDR3 extends over 16 amino acids. CDR3 amino acids: CASSQEGSSYNYGYTF. The CDR3 nucleotides read TGTGCCAGCAGCCAAGAAGGCAGCTCTTATAACTATGGCTACACCTTC.

The chain combines TRBV28 with TRBJ1-5, with 8 bases aligning to TRBD1. With 7 bases clipped from V and 5 bases from J, the junction kept 7 bases outside the gene matches. The CDR3 is made up of 14 amino acids. Germline V gives CDR1 MDHEN, CDR2 SYDVKM. Here the CDR3 DNA reads TGTGCCAGCAAAGTCTCAGGGGGCCATCAGCCCCAGCATTTT. Protein: CASKVSGGHQPQHF.

This clone was found once. The CDR3 here is CASSLKPAGGPRTGELFF. The DNA of the CDR3 is TGTGCCAGCAGCTTAAAGCCAGCGGGAGGGCCTCGCACCGGGGAGCTGTTTTTT. The chain is built from TRBV13 and TRBJ2-2; 10 bases fit TRBD2. Losses at the gene ends were 2 bases for V and 4 bases for J; bases not matched to a gene: 10. The CDR3 has 18 residues. CDR1 is PRHDT and CDR2 is FYEKMQ in the germline V gene (reference sequence). Looking up the rest from reference TRBV13 and TRBJ2-2 gives the full variable domain: AAGVIQSPRHLIKEKRETATLKCYPIPRHDTVYWYQQGPGQDPQFLISFYEKMQSDKGSIPDRFSAQQFSDYHSELNMSSLELGDSALYFCASSLKPAGGPRTGELFFGEGSRLTVL.

This chain joins TRBV5-6 and TRBJ2-3; 9 bases match TRBD1. Germline V CDR1 and CDR2: SGHDT, YYEEEE. The CDR3 is made up of 16 amino acids. Trimming took 3 bases from V and 1 from J; bases not matched to a gene: 6. In DNA form, the CDR3 reads TGTGCCAGCAGCTCTCGGACAGGGGCCGGCACAGATACGCAGTATTTT. It codes for CASSSRTGAGTDTQYF. The complete variable domain, with remaining parts taken from reference TRBV5-6 and TRBJ2-3, reads DAGVTQSPTHLIKTRGQQVTLRCSPKSGHDTVSWYQQALGQGPQFIFQYYEEEERQRGNFPDRFSGHQFPNYSSELNVNALLLGDSALYLCASSSRTGAGTDTQYFGPGTRLTVL.

This chain links TRBV6-4 with TRBJ2-1; 8 bases are a match to TRBD1. Trimming took 2 bases from V and 7 from J; bases not matched to a gene: 7. Looked up from germline, CDR1 is MRHNA and CDR2 is SNTAGT. This CDR3 has 15 amino acids. CDR3 loop: CASSDGAGGMNEQFF. The CDR3 DNA follows: TGTGCCAGCAGTGACGGGGCAGGGGGCATGAATGAGCAGTTCTTC.

Remarks on this clone: Other DNA sequences in this sample translate to the same CDR3. The V call is TRBV28, the J call TRBJ2-4; D not certain. The CDR3 is 14 amino acids. The ends were cut back, 2 bases at V and 3 bases at J, with 8 bases in the middle. Germline lookup yields CDR1 MDHEN and CDR2 SYDVKM. CDR3 in amino acids: CASSLGSLKNIQYF. CDR3 nucleotide sequence: TGTGCCAGCAGTTTAGGCTCCCTCAAAAACATTCAGTACTTC.

The J gene is TRBJ2-1, the V gene TRBV6-1, with 11 nucleotides matching TRBD1. This CDR3 contains 15 residues. Trimming at V came to 6 bases and at J to 3 bases, leaving 4 bases not matched to a gene. The germline V gene has CDR1 MNHNS and CDR2 SASEGT. The CDR3 region has the DNA TGTGCCAGCAGCGAGGGACAGGGGGGCTACAATGAGCAGTTCTTC. This gives the protein CASSEGQGGYNEQFF.

The V and J genes are TRBV28 and TRBJ2-5; 7 bases fit TRBD2. The CDR3 is 14 residues long. Germline-derived CDR1 and CDR2 are MDHEN and SYDVKM. Losses at the gene ends were 3 bases for V and 5 bases for J; bases not matched to a gene: 6. The CDR3, as DNA: TGTGCCAGCAGTTTGGGCCTAGCGGTGGAGACCCAGTACTTC. Translating gives CASSLGLAVETQYF.

The chain carries TRBV11-3 and TRBJ2-1; 9 positions agree with TRBD2. This CDR3 region has 15 residues. From germline, CDR1 is SGHNT and CDR2 YENEEA. V was clipped by 1 base and J by 7 bases; unmatched bases: 5. The CDR3 reads CASSLVLAGFNEQFF. CDR3 coding DNA: TGTGCCAGCAGCTTAGTACTAGCGGGCTTTAATGAGCAGTTCTTC.

The rearrangement links TRBV19 to TRBJ2-7; D gene uncertain. Per germline, CDR1 LNHDA and CDR2 SQIVND (reference sequence). Trimming cost V 6 bases and J 3 bases, with 12 bases left between them. This CDR3 has 13 amino acids. As DNA, the CDR3 is TGTGCCAGTAGAAGAAACTTAAACTACGAGCAGTACTTC. It encodes CASRRNLNYEQYF.